Each of the 32 T cell receptor beta chains below was sequenced from the same sample in a study of T-cell reconstitution after alpha-beta-depleted transplantation in children. The TCRbeta library was prepared with unique molecular identifiers. Each CDR3 protein gets one entry after TCRdb re-called the PCR reads with MiXCR. Of hundreds of thousands of distinct CDR3 sequences listed, 10% to 15% are singletons. The specimen was PBMCs, mostly from graft donor cells, collected 360 days after TCRalphabeta/CD19-depleted stem cell transplant. These receptors were taken from a male patient younger than 18 who had a stem cell transplant for acute myeloid leukemia, so the T cells may come from the graft donor.

The sample holds many counts of this clonotype. The J gene is TRBJ2-7, the V gene TRBV7-8; 11 positions agree with TRBD1. Germline values: CDR1 SGHVS, CDR2 FQNEAQ. The CDR3 spans 13 residues. The J segment lost 4 bases and the V segment lost 5 bases, leaving 1 base of the junction unmatched. CDR3 nucleotide sequence: TGTGCCAGCAGCCGGGACAGGGGGTACGAGCAGTACTTC. Amino acids: CASSRDRGYEQYF. Supplemented by reference TRBV7-8 and TRBJ2-7, the full variable domain reads GAGVSQSPRYKVAKRGQDVALRCDPISGHVSLFWYQQALGQGPEFLTYFQNEAQLDKSGLPSDRFFAERPEGSVSTLKIQRTQQEDSAVYLCASSRDRGYEQYFGPGTRLTVT.

This chain joins TRBV28 and TRBJ2-6; D is possibly TRBD1 (6 bases). The V gene lost 6 bases and the J gene lost 0 bases, with 15 bases spanning the gap. This CDR3 contains 17 residues. Germline V lookup: CDR1 MDHEN, CDR2 SYDVKM. CDR3 loop: CASSPQGLLSGANVLTF. In DNA form, the CDR3 reads TGTGCCAGCAGCCCACAGGGTCTCCTCTCTGGGGCCAACGTCCTGACTTTC.

In this sample, this clonotype turned up a few times. The rearrangement uses TRBV20-1 and TRBJ2-1, with TRBD2 identical over 13 bases. The CDR3 runs 14 residues. Germline assignment: CDR1 DFQATT and CDR2 SNEGSKA (reference sequence). The V and J ends lost 6 bases and 4 bases, in that order; junction bases with no gene match: 3. CDR3 sequence (DNA): TGCAGTGCCGCGGGACTAGCGGGATACAATGAGCAGTTCTTC. Its protein is CSAAGLAGYNEQFF.

The chain joins TRBV28 to TRBJ2-3, with 10 bases identical to TRBD2. V gave up 3 bases and J gave up 7 bases; unmatched junction bases: 7. Germline V gives CDR1 MDHEN, CDR2 SYDVKM. The CDR3 length is 15 residues. The CDR3 reads CASSFRGLASHTQYF. The CDR3 nucleotides read TGTGCCAGCAGTTTTAGGGGACTAGCGAGTCATACGCAGTATTTT.

Ten or more counts support this clonotype. The V and J genes are TRBV6-1 and TRBJ2-7; D tentatively fits TRBD1 or TRBD2 (6 bases each). The CDR3 totals 13 residues. In germline, CDR1 is MNHNS, CDR2 SASEGT. DNA for the CDR3: TGTGTAATTGACCGGGGGCGCGGATACGAGCAGTACTTC. This gives the protein CVIDRGRGYEQYF.

This clonotype has only one observation. This rearrangement joins TRBV13 to TRBJ2-3; TRBD1 agrees at 7 bases. V was clipped by 3 bases and J by 3 bases; unmatched bases: 12. The CDR3 runs to 17 residues. Germline CDR1 reads PRHDT; CDR2 reads FYEKMQ (reference sequence). CDR3 coding DNA: TGTGCCAGCAGCTTGCCCGGAGACAGGGCTCGAACAGATACGCAGTATTTT. This sequence encodes CASSLPGDRARTDTQYF.

In its sample, this clonotype was seen a few times. The V gene is TRBV5-1, the J gene TRBJ1-1; D gene uncertain. V lost 4 bases, J lost 0 bases, and 10 bases lay in between. CDR3 length: 14 amino acids. Looked up from germline, CDR1 is SGHRS and CDR2 is YFSETQ. This chain's CDR3 is CASSGKHLNTEAFF. The CDR3, as DNA: TGCGCCAGCAGCGGTAAACACTTGAACACTGAAGCTTTCTTT.

This clonotype was counted at least ten times. CDR3 amino acids: CASTISGGRGEQFF. The CDR3 nucleotides read TGTGCCAGCACTATTAGCGGAGGTAGGGGAGAGCAGTTCTTC. The chain links TRBV3-1 to TRBJ2-1; D perhaps matches TRBD2 (6 bases). Germline loops: CDR1 LGHDT, CDR2 YNNKEL (reference sequence). The germline V and J ends were trimmed by 7 bases and 10 bases, with 20 bases remaining between them. There are 14 residues in the CDR3.

Many counts were recorded for this clonotype. The chain is built from TRBV6-5 and TRBJ2-5; D may be TRBD1 or TRBD2 (5 bases each). Trimming took off 1 base at V and 1 base at J, with 10 bases between the two ends. Per germline, CDR1 MNHEY and CDR2 SVGAGI. The CDR3 has 15 residues. CDR3 sequence (DNA): TGTGCCAGCAGTTACTTGGGACGGGCCCAAGAGACCCAGTACTTC. This gives the protein CASSYLGRAQETQYF.

This clonotype was seen a handful of times. This chain connects TRBV5-1 to TRBJ2-1, with D possibly TRBD1 on 6 matching bases. V was pared by 2 bases and J by 5 bases, with 17 bases between. Germline V CDR1 and CDR2: SGHRS, YFSETQ. The CDR3 sequence is 16 residues long. The CDR3 region is CASSLTGKALDNEQFF. The DNA for the CDR3 is TGCGCCAGCAGCTTAACAGGGAAGGCTTTGGACAATGAGCAGTTCTTC.

Only a few counts were recorded for this clonotype. V is TRBV7-9 and J is TRBJ2-3; D not certain. Germline assignment: CDR1 SEHNR and CDR2 FQNEAQ (reference sequence). Trimming removed 0 bases from V and 2 bases from J, with 6 bases in between. This CDR3 spans 14 amino acids. CDR3 DNA sequence: TGTGCCAGCAGCTTAGCGGAATTCACAGATACGCAGTATTTT. This translates into CASSLAEFTDTQYF.

V usage is TRBV20-1 and J usage is TRBJ2-1, with 10 nucleotides matching TRBD1. CDR1 and CDR2 from the germline V gene are DFQATT and SNEGSKA (reference sequence). This CDR3 contains 16 residues. Unmatched junction bases numbered 14, after V lost 5 bases and J lost 7 bases. CDR3 bases: TGCAGTGCTTCCCTGACAGGGGGCTGGGTAGGGAATGAGCAGTTCTTC. It specifies CSASLTGGWVGNEQFF.

In its sample, this clonotype was seen many times. CDR3 in DNA: TGCAGCGTTGGGAGACTAGCCACAGATACGCAGTATTTT. It is translated as CSVGRLATDTQYF. The rearrangement joins TRBV29-1 to TRBJ2-3, with 7 bases lining up with TRBD2. The V and J ends lost 4 bases and 2 bases, in that order; junction bases with no gene match: 3. Germline V lookup: CDR1 SQVTM, CDR2 ANQGSEA. This CDR3 region has 13 residues.

This clonotype was detected only a few times. The V and J genes are TRBV7-6 and TRBJ2-3; D gene unclear. CDR3 size: 15 residues. V was shortened by 3 bases and J by 2 bases, with 12 bases between the two germline ends. CDR1 and CDR2 from the germline V gene are SGHVS and FNYEAQ. The CDR3 coding sequence is TGTGCCAGCAGCTTGGGCGACCTGATCACAGATACGCAGTATTTT. Translated, it gives CASSLGDLITDTQYF.

Only a few counts were recorded for this clonotype. The rearrangement links TRBV12-3 or TRBV12-4 to TRBJ2-1; D not certain. Deletions cut 6 bases from V and 0 bases from J, with 12 bases between. The CDR3 length is 15 residues. CDR3 protein: CASSPFSSSYNEQFF. The CDR3 DNA is TGTGCCAGCAGCCCGTTCTCGAGCTCCTACAATGAGCAGTTCTTC.

This clonotype was observed a handful of times. The rearrangement uses TRBV5-5 and TRBJ1-2; no clear D gene. Looked up from germline, CDR1 is SGHKS and CDR2 is YYEKEE (reference sequence). Trimming pared 3 bases from V and 4 bases from J, leaving 13 bases between. CDR3 length: 14 residues. This CDR3 is CASSWYPVIYGYTF. The CDR3 DNA sequence: TGTGCCAGCAGCTGGTACCCTGTTATCTATGGCTACACCTTC. The full variable domain, in which reference TRBV5-5 and TRBJ1-2 provide the parts outside the CDR3, is DAGVTQSPTHLIKTRGQQVTLRCSPISGHKSVSWYQQVLGQGPQFIFQYYEKEERGRGNFPDRFSARQFPNYSSELNVNALLLGDSALYLCASSWYPVIYGYTFGSGTRLTVV.

This clonotype was recorded a few times. The chain uses TRBV2 and TRBJ2-1; TRBD2 matches 7 bases. The germline gives CDR1 SNHLY, CDR2 FYNNEI. This CDR3 spans 16 amino acids. Trimming took 2 bases from V and 2 from J; bases not matched to a gene: 6. CDR3 region: CASSETPAGAYNEQFF. The CDR3 DNA reads TGTGCCAGCAGTGAAACTCCGGCGGGGGCCTACAATGAGCAGTTCTTC.

The chain has TRBV20-1 and TRBJ2-1; D is uncertain. Germline V gene sequence: CDR1 DFQATT, CDR2 SNEGSKA (reference sequence). CDR3 length: 9 residues. The CDR3 region has the DNA TGCAACCTCGGGAATGAGCAGTTCTTC. Amino acid sequence: CNLGNEQFF.

This clonotype was seen ten or more times. This chain connects TRBV3-1 to TRBJ2-7; 8 nucleotides line up with TRBD2. Germline V gene lookup returns CDR1 LGHDT and CDR2 YNNKEL (reference sequence). V shed 4 bases, J shed 4 bases, and the junction held 9 bases outside the gene matches. The CDR3 loop spans 15 amino acids. In DNA form, the CDR3 reads TGTGCCAGCAGCCGAGAAGCGGGAGTATCGTACGAGCAGTACTTC. It is translated as CASSREAGVSYEQYF.

This sequence joins TRBV28 and TRBJ1-5; the match to TRBD1 covers 9 bases. Per the germline V gene, CDR1 is MDHEN and CDR2 is SYDVKM. This CDR3 contains 15 residues. J gave up 6 bases and V 4 bases, and 7 bases lay outside the gene matches. The CDR3, as DNA: TGTGCCAGCAGTTACCACAGGGGGCAGCGTCAGCCCCAGCATTTT. Translated: CASSYHRGQRQPQHF.

The chain links TRBV4-3 to TRBJ2-4, with 14 bases aligning to TRBD2. Trimming cost V 1 base and J 1 base; bases outside gene matches: 6. This CDR3 contains 19 residues. Looked up from germline, CDR1 is LGHNA and CDR2 is YSLEER. The CDR3 spells CASSQVGTSGRGAKNIQYF. The CDR3 DNA sequence: TGCGCCAGCAGCCAAGTGGGGACTAGCGGGAGAGGGGCCAAAAACATTCAGTACTTC.

The chain links TRBV20-1 to TRBJ2-7; 8 bases agree with TRBD2. Germline lookup yields CDR1 DFQATT and CDR2 SNEGSKA (reference sequence). Unmatched junction bases numbered 9, after V lost 6 bases and J lost 2 bases. CDR3 length: 14 residues. DNA of the CDR3: TGCAGTGCCTCGGCTAGCGGGCAGACCTACGAGCAGTACTTC. Translated, it gives CSASASGQTYEQYF.

The sample holds many counts of this clonotype. The chain couples TRBV6-2 or TRBV6-3 to TRBJ2-7; perhaps TRBD2 as D (6 bases). The CDR3 runs 11 residues. CDR1 and CDR2 (germline): MNHEY, SVGEGT. V lost 8 bases and J 5 bases, leaving 10 bases between the germline ends. CDR3: CASSRRDEQYF. The DNA of the CDR3 is TGTGCCAGCTCCCGGAGGGACGAGCAGTACTTC.

The genes are TRBV20-1 and TRBJ2-3; D might be TRBD1 (5 bases). The CDR3 covers 12 residues. V lost 5 bases and J lost 6, with 12 bases in between. CDR1 DFQATT and CDR2 SNEGSKA come from the germline V gene (reference sequence). CDR3 protein: CSARVAGDTQYF. The CDR3, as DNA: TGCAGTGCTCGGGTAGCAGGGGATACGCAGTATTTT.

This clonotype was seen a few times. The rearrangement joins TRBV18 to TRBJ2-1; 10 bases match TRBD2. The CDR3 extends over 16 amino acids. V lost 4 bases, J lost 6 bases, and 9 bases stayed unmatched. Germline V lookup: CDR1 KGHSH, CDR2 LQKENI. CDR3 sequence reads: CASSLNLAGVRNEQFF. CDR3 nucleotides: TGTGCCAGCTCACTGAACCTAGCGGGAGTTCGCAATGAGCAGTTCTTC.

The V call is TRBV20-1, the J call TRBJ2-7; possibly TRBD1 or TRBD2 for D (5 bases each). There are 15 residues in the CDR3. V was clipped by 4 bases and J by 6 bases, with 22 bases between them. Germline V CDR1 and CDR2: DFQATT, SNEGSKA (reference sequence). The DNA of the CDR3 is TGCAGTGCTACCCTTAGGATAGAGGGGCTGGGCGAGCAGTACTTC. This encodes CSATLRIEGLGEQYF.

About this clonotype: A read error may explain this, as a much larger clone is one base away. V and J are TRBV7-7 and TRBJ2-7, with 7 bases identical to TRBD2. The CDR3 extends over 15 amino acids. Germline loops: CDR1 SSHAT, CDR2 FNYEAQ (reference sequence). CDR3 coding DNA: TGTGCTAGCAGCCCGGGGACTATCAGTACCTACGAGCAGTACTTC. Its protein product is CASSPGTISTYEQYF.

The genes are TRBV7-2 and TRBJ2-5; TRBD2 aligns across 8 bases. Germline CDR1 reads SGHTA; CDR2 reads FQGNSA. Trimming at V came to 6 bases and at J to 5 bases, leaving 11 bases not matched to a gene. This CDR3 region has 15 residues. CDR3 residues: CASRGVLAAWETQYF. CDR3 sequence (DNA): TGTGCCAGCAGGGGGGTACTAGCGGCATGGGAGACCCAGTACTTC.

This clonotype was seen a handful of times. V is TRBV12-3 or TRBV12-4 and J is TRBJ2-5; TRBD2 aligns across 11 bases. After removal of 3 bases from V and 7 bases from J, the junction contained 10 bases not matched to a gene. CDR3 length: 16 amino acids. DNA for the CDR3: TGTGCCAGCAGTTTGGAACTAGCGGGAGCTGGGGCGACCCAGTACTTC. Protein: CASSLELAGAGATQYF.

The J gene is TRBJ2-1, the V gene TRBV10-2; D possibly corresponds to TRBD2 (6 bases). Trimming took off 3 bases at V and 2 bases at J, with 14 bases between the two ends. The CDR3 loop spans 16 amino acids. Germline V gene data show CDR1 as WSHSY and CDR2 as SAAADI. The DNA for the CDR3 is TGCGCCAGCAGTGAAATTCCTAGCGCGCCCTACAATGAGCAGTTCTTC. Translating it yields CASSEIPSAPYNEQFF.

A few counts support this clonotype. CDR3 coding DNA: TGTGCCAGCAGCTCCTTTCTGGTCAGTCATGCCCATTACGAGCAGTACTTC. Residues: CASSSFLVSHAHYEQYF. This sequence joins TRBV7-9 and TRBJ2-7; D unclear. CDR1 is SEHNR, CDR2 FQNEAQ, per germline (reference sequence). The V and J ends lost 4 bases and 4 bases respectively, with 23 bases between them. The CDR3 consists of 17 residues.

This clonotype has at least ten counts. The chain links TRBV29-1 to TRBJ2-3; D is unclear. The CDR3 is 15 amino acids. Trimming removed 2 bases at V and 2 bases at J, with 14 bases between. CDR1 is SQVTM and CDR2 is ANQGSEA in the germline V gene. DNA of the CDR3: TGCAGCGTTGAACTGATAGCCCCCGACACAGATACGCAGTATTTT. Translation: CSVELIAPDTDTQYF.